One sample yielded the 7 T cell receptor beta chains listed below, sequenced in a study of OX40 agonist ivuxolimab in advanced cancers. TCRdb's copy holds only in-frame clones and misses some; the assay was immunoSEQ multiplex PCR. The sample holds some 46,000 clones, roughly 94% seen once. The starting material was CD4+ or CD8+ T cells sorted from blood, obtained in a trial of the OX40 agonist ivuxolimab. The receptor set was obtained from an adult with an advanced solid tumor such as melanoma, head and neck, liver or kidney cancer.

This sequence joins TRBV13 and TRBJ2-5; 7 nucleotides agree with TRBD2. Germline V gene data show CDR1 as PRHDT and CDR2 as FYEKMQ (reference sequence). The CDR3 is made up of 16 amino acids. J was trimmed by 0 bases and V by 2 bases; bases with no gene match: 6. In nucleotides, the CDR3 is TGTGCCAGCAGCTTAACGCTAGCGGATCACCAAGAGACCCAGTACTTC. Residues: CASSLTLADHQETQYF. The full variable domain, in which reference TRBV13 and TRBJ2-5 provide the parts outside the CDR3, is AAGVIQSPRHLIKEKRETATLKCYPIPRHDTVYWYQQGPGQDPQFLISFYEKMQSDKGSIPDRFSAQQFSDYHSELNMSSLELGDSALYFCASSLTLADHQETQYFGPGTRLLVL.

This chain connects TRBV11-2 to TRBJ2-7; D perhaps matches TRBD2 (5 bases). There are 19 residues in the CDR3. The germline V gene encodes CDR1 SGHAT and CDR2 FQNNGV. V lost 0 bases and J lost 4, with 25 bases in between. The CDR3 here is CASSLDPTGSAGLKYEQYF. Written as DNA, the CDR3 is TGTGCCAGCAGCTTAGACCCCACGGGGTCTGCGGGCCTAAAGTACGAGCAGTACTTC.

The chain has TRBV9 and TRBJ2-7; TRBD2 might be the D (6 bases). Looked up from germline, CDR1 is SGDLS and CDR2 is YYNGEE. The CDR3 covers 13 residues. Trimming removed 3 bases at V and 3 bases at J, with 10 bases between. The CDR3: CASSAGGYYEQYF. In DNA form, the CDR3 reads TGTGCCAGCAGCGCTGGAGGGTACTACGAGCAGTACTTC.

V gene TRBV7-9 combines with J gene TRBJ1-5; D possibly corresponds to TRBD1 (6 bases). Per the germline V gene, CDR1 is SEHNR and CDR2 is FQNEAQ (reference sequence). The CDR3 is 14 amino acids. The V and J ends lost 6 bases and 3 bases respectively, with 12 bases between them. The CDR3 here is CASSPTGPNQPQHF. CDR3 DNA: TGTGCCAGCAGTCCCACAGGGCCCAATCAGCCCCAGCATTTT.

This clone was counted a few times. The rearrangement uses TRBV19 and TRBJ1-1, with D perhaps matching TRBD1 (5 bases). Germline CDR1 reads LNHDA; CDR2 reads SQIVND (reference sequence). This CDR3 comprises 18 residues. The V end lost 3 bases, the J end lost 0 bases, and 20 bases lay between the germline ends. The CDR3 spells CASSMRPYRGGLNTEAFF. The DNA for the CDR3 is TGTGCCAGTAGTATGCGACCCTATAGGGGCGGTTTGAACACTGAAGCTTTCTTT.

The rearrangement uses TRBV5-5 and TRBJ1-2; TRBD1 matches 7 bases. The CDR3 totals 19 residues. Trimming cost V 5 bases and J 8 bases; bases outside gene matches: 27. CDR1 and CDR2 from the germline V gene are SGHKS and YYEKEE (reference sequence). CDR3 amino acids: CASRLRPGTLQGEDRGYTF. CDR3 coding DNA: TGTGCCAGCAGACTCAGACCCGGGACCCTCCAGGGGGAGGATCGCGGCTACACCTTC.

The chain has TRBV11-3 and TRBJ2-1; D gene ambiguous. CDR3 length: 14 amino acids. Trimming took off 1 base at V and 5 bases at J, with 9 bases between the two ends. The germline gives CDR1 SGHNT, CDR2 YENEEA. The CDR3 nucleotides read TGTGCCAGCAGCTTAGTTGTTACAGACAATGAGCAGTTCTTC. This sequence encodes CASSLVVTDNEQFF.